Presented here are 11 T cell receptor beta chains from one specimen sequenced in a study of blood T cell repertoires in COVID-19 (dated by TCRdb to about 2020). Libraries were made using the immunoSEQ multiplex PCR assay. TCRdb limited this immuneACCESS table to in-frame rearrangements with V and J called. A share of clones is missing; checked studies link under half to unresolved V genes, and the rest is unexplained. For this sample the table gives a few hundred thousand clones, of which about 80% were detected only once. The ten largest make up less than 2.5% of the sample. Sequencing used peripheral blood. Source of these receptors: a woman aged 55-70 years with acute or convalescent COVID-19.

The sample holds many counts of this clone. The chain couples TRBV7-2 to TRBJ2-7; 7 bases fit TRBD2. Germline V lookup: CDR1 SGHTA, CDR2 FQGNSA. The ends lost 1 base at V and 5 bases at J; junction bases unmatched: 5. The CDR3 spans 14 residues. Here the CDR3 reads CASSLGPGGNEQYF. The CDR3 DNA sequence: TGTGCCAGCAGCTTAGGACCCGGGGGGAACGAGCAGTACTTC.

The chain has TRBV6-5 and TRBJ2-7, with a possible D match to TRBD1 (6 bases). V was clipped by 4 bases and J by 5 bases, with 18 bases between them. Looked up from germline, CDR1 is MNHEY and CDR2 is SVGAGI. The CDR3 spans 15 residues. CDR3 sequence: CASSSTGTTIDEQYF. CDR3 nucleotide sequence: TGTGCCAGCAGTTCAACCGGGACAACAATAGACGAGCAGTACTTC.

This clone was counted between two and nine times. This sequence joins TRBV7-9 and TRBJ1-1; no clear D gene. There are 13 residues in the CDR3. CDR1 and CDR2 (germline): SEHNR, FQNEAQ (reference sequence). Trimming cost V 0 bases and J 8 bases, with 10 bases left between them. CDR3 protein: CASSLAAQREAFF. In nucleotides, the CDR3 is TGTGCCAGCAGCTTAGCTGCTCAGAGGGAAGCTTTCTTT.

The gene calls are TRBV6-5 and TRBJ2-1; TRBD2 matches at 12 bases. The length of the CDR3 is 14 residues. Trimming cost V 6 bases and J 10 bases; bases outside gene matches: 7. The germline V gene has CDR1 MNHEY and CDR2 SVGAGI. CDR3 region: CASRPLTSGGEQFF. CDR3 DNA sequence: TGTGCCAGCAGGCCGTTGACTAGCGGGGGAGAGCAGTTCTTC.

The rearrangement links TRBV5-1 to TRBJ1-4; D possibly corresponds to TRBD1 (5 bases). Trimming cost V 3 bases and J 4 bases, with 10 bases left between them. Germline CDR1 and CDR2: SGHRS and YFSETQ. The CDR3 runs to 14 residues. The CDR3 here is CASSYTGLNEKLFF. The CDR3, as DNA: TGCGCCAGCAGCTACACAGGCCTTAATGAAAAACTGTTTTTT.

The CDR3 loop is CASSEALRGSGDQSSYEQYF. CDR3 in DNA: TGTGCCAGCAGTGAAGCACTGCGGGGTAGCGGGGATCAGAGCTCCTACGAGCAGTACTTC. V and J are TRBV2 and TRBJ2-7; 8 positions match TRBD2. Germline CDR1 is SNHLY and CDR2 is FYNNEI. V lost 0 bases, J lost 0 bases, and 16 bases stayed unmatched. CDR3 length: 20 amino acids.

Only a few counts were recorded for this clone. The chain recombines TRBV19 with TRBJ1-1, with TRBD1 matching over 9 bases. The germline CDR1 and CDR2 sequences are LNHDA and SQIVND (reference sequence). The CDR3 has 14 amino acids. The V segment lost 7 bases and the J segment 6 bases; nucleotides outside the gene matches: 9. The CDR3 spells CASTAQGAVAEAFF. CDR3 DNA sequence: TGTGCCAGTACCGCACAGGGGGCAGTGGCTGAAGCTTTCTTT.

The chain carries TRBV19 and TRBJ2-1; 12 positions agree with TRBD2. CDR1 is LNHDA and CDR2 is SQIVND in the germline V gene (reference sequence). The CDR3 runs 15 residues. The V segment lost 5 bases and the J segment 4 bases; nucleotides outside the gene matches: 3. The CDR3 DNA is TGTGCCAGTAGTCTACTAGCGGGGGGATACAATGAGCAGTTCTTC. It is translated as CASSLLAGGYNEQFF. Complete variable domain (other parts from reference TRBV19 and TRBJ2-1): DGGITQSPKYLFRKEGQNVTLSCEQNLNHDAMYWYRQDPGQGLRLIYYSQIVNDFQKGDIAEGYSVSREKKESFPLTVTSAQKNPTAFYLCASSLLAGGYNEQFFGPGTRLTVL.

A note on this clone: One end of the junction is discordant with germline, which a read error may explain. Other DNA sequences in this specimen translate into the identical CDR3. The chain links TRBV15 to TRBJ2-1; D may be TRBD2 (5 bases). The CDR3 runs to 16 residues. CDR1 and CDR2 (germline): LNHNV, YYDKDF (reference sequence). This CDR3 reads CATSENQAAVYNEQFF. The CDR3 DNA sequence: TGCGCCACCAGCGAAAACCAAGCGGCAGTATACAATGAGCAGTTCTTC.

The CDR3 DNA reads TGTGCCAGCAGCCAAGTGGCAGGGGCCACTGAAGCTTTCTTT. Protein product: CASSQVAGATEAFF. The V and J genes are TRBV3-1 (or the pseudogene TRBV3-2) and TRBJ1-1; D possibly corresponds to TRBD1 (6 bases). Germline loops: CDR1 LGHDT, CDR2 YNNKEL (reference sequence). The CDR3 is 14 residues long. V shed 1 base and J shed 4 bases, with 10 bases lying between them.

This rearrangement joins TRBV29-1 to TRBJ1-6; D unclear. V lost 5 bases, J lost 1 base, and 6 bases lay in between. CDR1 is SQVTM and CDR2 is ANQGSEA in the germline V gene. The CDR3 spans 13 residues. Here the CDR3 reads CSVQVSYNSPLHF. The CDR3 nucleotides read TGCAGCGTTCAAGTATCCTATAATTCACCCCTCCACTTT. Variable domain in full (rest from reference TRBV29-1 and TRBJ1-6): SAVISQKPSRDICQRGTSLTIQCQVDSQVTMMFWYRQQPGQSLTLIATANQGSEATYESGFVIDKFPISRPNLTFSTLTVSNMSPEDSSIYLCSVQVSYNSPLHFGNGTRLTVT.